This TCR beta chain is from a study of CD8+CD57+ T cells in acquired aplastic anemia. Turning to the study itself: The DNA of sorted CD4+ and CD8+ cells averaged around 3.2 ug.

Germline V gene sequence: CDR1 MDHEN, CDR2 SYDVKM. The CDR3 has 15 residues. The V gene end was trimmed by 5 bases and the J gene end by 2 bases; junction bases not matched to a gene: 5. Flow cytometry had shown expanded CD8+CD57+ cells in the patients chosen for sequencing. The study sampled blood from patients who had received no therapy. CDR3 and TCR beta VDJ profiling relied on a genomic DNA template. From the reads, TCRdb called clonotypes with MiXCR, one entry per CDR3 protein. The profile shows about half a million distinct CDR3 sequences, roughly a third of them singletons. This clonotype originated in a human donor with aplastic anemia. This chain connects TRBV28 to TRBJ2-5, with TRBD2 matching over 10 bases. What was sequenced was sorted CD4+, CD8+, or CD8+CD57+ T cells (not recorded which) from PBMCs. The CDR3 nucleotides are TGTGCCAGCAGTCCGGGACTAGCGTATCAAGAGACCCAGTACTTC. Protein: CASSPGLAYQETQYF.